This TCR beta chain came from a study of cytomegalovirus exposure and HLA in healthy donors. Regarding the study as a whole: The study found most TCR sequences rare, yet found some public TCRs in many donors.

Sequencing used immunoSEQ multiplex PCR; TCRdb keeps in-frame clones, though not all of them. The sample has 150,000 to 200,000 clones; roughly 80% are singletons. Worth noting for this clone: Its specificity is unknown.

The study drew the donors from its 120-subject validation cohort, separate from the approximately 700-subject first cohort. The germline gives CDR1 WSHSY, CDR2 SAAADI. Unmatched junction bases numbered 8, after V lost 8 bases and J lost 7 bases. The CDR3 runs 13 residues. Sequencing was carried out using PBMCs. The TCR originated in a man younger than 45 in good health and CMV-seropositive. This chain uses TRBV10-2 with TRBJ1-5, with TRBD1 matching 7 bases. CDR3 region: CASLDRVGQPQHF. CDR3 in DNA: TGCGCCAGCTTAGACAGGGTCGGGCAGCCCCAGCATTTT.